Below are 24 T cell receptor beta chains sequenced from a single sample in a study of blood T cell repertoires in COVID-19. Sequenced by immunoSEQ multiplex PCR; TCRdb stores in-frame clones only, minus some. The table records 150,000 to 200,000 clones, 70% to 90% of them present only once. The material sequenced was peripheral blood. Source of these receptors: a man between 65 and 85 years old with active or convalescent COVID-19.

The rearrangement uses TRBV5-1 and TRBJ2-1, with TRBD1 matching over 9 bases. The CDR3 length is 14 residues. Per germline, CDR1 SGHRS and CDR2 YFSETQ. Germline trimming cut 4 bases from V and 8 bases from J; bases unmatched to any gene: 7. The CDR3 sequence is CASSVGQGRDEQFF. CDR3 nucleotide sequence: TGCGCCAGCAGCGTCGGACAGGGGCGGGATGAGCAGTTCTTC.

The genes are TRBV4-1 and TRBJ2-7; a weak D match, TRBD2 (6 bases). Germline CDR1 reads MGHRA; CDR2 reads YSYEKL. V lost 4 bases and J lost 0, with 13 bases in between. The CDR3 loop spans 15 amino acids. CDR3 in amino acids: CASSRGTSYSYEQYF. DNA of the CDR3: TGCGCCAGCAGCCGAGGGACTTCCTACTCCTACGAGCAGTACTTC.

The rearrangement links TRBV2 to TRBJ1-4; D is unresolved. CDR1 and CDR2 (germline): SNHLY, FYNNEI. The CDR3 sequence is 14 residues long. V lost 2 bases to trimming and J lost 5 bases, with 9 bases between them. CDR3 sequence (DNA): TGTGCCAGCAGTGAAAACCGACAAAATGAAAAACTGTTTTTT. Its protein product is CASSENRQNEKLFF.

The J gene is TRBJ2-1, the V gene TRBV27; D perhaps matches TRBD2 (6 bases). CDR3 size: 17 residues. V lost 0 bases, J lost 5 bases, and 17 bases lay in between. Germline CDR1 is MNHEY and CDR2 is SMNVEV (reference sequence). CDR3 loop: CASSLSRRGVMHNEQFF. CDR3 coding DNA: TGTGCCAGCAGTTTATCGAGGCGGGGAGTTATGCACAATGAGCAGTTCTTC.

The chain joins TRBV7-6 to TRBJ2-5; 10 bases agree with TRBD2. The CDR3 contains 17 residues. Germline CDR1 and CDR2: SGHVS and FNYEAQ. The J segment lost 10 bases and the V segment lost 1 base, leaving 15 bases of the junction unmatched. CDR3 in DNA: TGTGCCAGCAGCTTAGAACTAGCGGGGCCCGCAGTTGAGGGCCAGTACTTC. As protein: CASSLELAGPAVEGQYF.

The chain couples TRBV28 to TRBJ1-1, with D maybe TRBD1 (5 bases). Germline V lookup: CDR1 MDHEN, CDR2 SYDVKM. The germline V and J ends were trimmed by 3 bases and 1 base, with 12 bases remaining between them. The CDR3 has 15 residues. CDR3 sequence reads: CASSFPPGKNTEAFF. The CDR3 DNA is TGTGCCAGCAGTTTCCCGCCAGGGAAGAACACTGAAGCTTTCTTT.

This chain uses TRBV7-9 with TRBJ2-1; TRBD2 matches at 8 bases. Looked up from germline, CDR1 is SEHNR and CDR2 is FQNEAQ (reference sequence). The CDR3 totals 14 residues. Trimming took 5 bases from V and 8 from J; bases not matched to a gene: 8. This CDR3 reads CASSTGTRTHEQFF. For the CDR3, the DNA is TGTGCCAGCAGCACCGGGACTAGGACCCATGAGCAGTTCTTC.

This clone turned up a few times. DNA of the CDR3: TGTGCCAGCAGCCCCACCGGACGGGAAACTGAAGCTTTCTTT. As protein: CASSPTGRETEAFF. V gene TRBV7-9 combines with J gene TRBJ1-1; D unresolved. This CDR3 has 14 amino acids. The germline gives CDR1 SEHNR, CDR2 FQNEAQ (reference sequence). The V gene lost 5 bases and the J gene lost 5 bases, with 15 bases spanning the gap.

V gene TRBV3-1 (or the pseudogene TRBV3-2) combines with J gene TRBJ1-5; D possibly corresponds to TRBD1 (5 bases). V lost 4 bases and J lost 3, with 10 bases in between. The germline gives CDR1 LGHDT, CDR2 YNNKEL (reference sequence). The CDR3 spans 14 residues. This chain's CDR3 is CASSLAGYNQPQHF. The CDR3, as DNA: TGTGCCAGCAGCCTTGCAGGGTACAATCAGCCCCAGCATTTT.

The chain couples TRBV30 to TRBJ1-1, with a weak D call TRBD1 (5 bases). The CDR3 runs 18 residues. Germline lookup yields CDR1 GTSNPN and CDR2 SVGIG (reference sequence). The ends were cut back, 4 bases at V and 0 bases at J, with 24 bases in the middle. CDR3 sequence: CAWMLDGGALFVNTEAFF. In nucleotides, the CDR3 is TGTGCCTGGATGTTAGATGGTGGGGCGCTTTTCGTGAACACTGAAGCTTTCTTT.

The chain recombines TRBV3-1 (or the pseudogene TRBV3-2) with TRBJ2-3, with 9 bases that match TRBD1. Germline values: CDR1 LGHDT, CDR2 YNNKEL (reference sequence). The J segment lost 0 bases and the V segment lost 2 bases, leaving 6 bases of the junction unmatched. The CDR3 has 17 amino acids. The CDR3 DNA sequence: TGTGCCAGCAGCCAATTCCGGGACAGGGCTAGCACAGATACGCAGTATTTT. Amino acid sequence: CASSQFRDRASTDTQYF.

The chain joins TRBV29-1 to TRBJ1-1, with 9 bases aligning to TRBD1. Germline CDR1 is SQVTM and CDR2 is ANQGSEA. Trimming took 4 bases from V and 0 from J; bases not matched to a gene: 9. The CDR3 length is 16 residues. CDR3: CSVGRDRESLNTEAFF. The CDR3 DNA reads as TGCAGCGTTGGGAGGGACAGGGAATCCCTGAACACTGAAGCTTTCTTT.

V gene TRBV27 combines with J gene TRBJ1-5; TRBD1 matches 8 bases. Germline V lookup: CDR1 MNHEY, CDR2 SMNVEV (reference sequence). The V segment lost 5 bases and the J segment 2 bases; nucleotides outside the gene matches: 8. The CDR3 length is 16 residues. The CDR3 here is CASSHRQGSRNQPQHF. In DNA, the CDR3 is TGTGCCAGCAGTCACCGACAGGGGAGTCGCAATCAGCCCCAGCATTTT.

The V call is TRBV2, the J call TRBJ2-2; 10 bases line up with TRBD2. V was clipped by 5 bases and J by 5 bases; unmatched bases: 2. CDR1 and CDR2 from the germline V gene are SNHLY and FYNNEI. The CDR3 runs 14 residues. As DNA, the CDR3 is TGTGCCAGCAGTAGCGGGAGGGCGACCGGGGAGCTGTTTTTT. Residues: CASSSGRATGELFF. The full variable domain, completed using reference TRBV2 and TRBJ2-2, is EPEVTQTPSHQVTQMGQEVILRCVPISNHLYFYWYRQILGQKVEFLVSFYNNEISEKSEIFDDQFSVERPDGSNFTLKIRSTKLEDSAMYFCASSSGRATGELFFGEGSRLTVL.

The chain combines TRBV24-1 with TRBJ2-1; D unresolved. V gave up 5 bases and J gave up 0 bases, with 10 bases separating them. The CDR3 covers 15 residues. Germline CDR1 and CDR2: KGHDR and SFDVKD. The CDR3 region has the DNA TGTGCCACCAGTGTTCCCGCCGGCTCCTACAATGAGCAGTTCTTC. This sequence encodes CATSVPAGSYNEQFF.

This chain links TRBV5-1 with TRBJ2-3; tentatively, D is TRBD2 (6 bases). Trimming cost V 3 bases and J 1 base, with 12 bases left between them. The CDR3 runs 15 residues. Germline loops: CDR1 SGHRS, CDR2 YFSETQ. The CDR3: CASSWGTSGTDTQYF. In DNA form, the CDR3 reads TGCGCCAGCAGCTGGGGGACTTCGGGCACAGATACGCAGTATTTT.

This clone was observed at least ten times. This chain uses TRBV19 with TRBJ1-5, with 8 bases fitting TRBD1. The length of the CDR3 is 13 residues. V lost 9 bases and J lost 10; bases outside the gene matches: 11. Germline CDR1 reads LNHDA; CDR2 reads SQIVND (reference sequence). The CDR3 region is CASADRGSLPQHF. CDR3 bases: TGTGCCAGCGCCGACAGGGGATCTCTCCCCCAGCATTTT.

J is TRBJ1-5 and V is TRBV2; tentative D call: TRBD1 (5 bases). The CDR3 is 14 amino acids. Per germline, CDR1 SNHLY and CDR2 FYNNEI. Trimming left V 6 bases short and J 2 bases short, with 11 bases between. CDR3 DNA sequence: TGTGCCAGCAGCAGGGTTTGGGGCAATCAGCCCCAGCATTTT. Its translation is CASSRVWGNQPQHF.

This clone was counted once. The chain has TRBV15 and TRBJ1-2; tentative D call: TRBD1 (6 bases). Germline CDR1 and CDR2: LNHNV and YYDKDF (reference sequence). Trimming took 3 bases from V and 1 from J, leaving 9 bases between them. The CDR3 runs to 14 residues. The CDR3 protein is CATSRDRFNYGYTF. CDR3 nucleotides: TGTGCCACCAGCAGGGACAGATTTAACTATGGCTACACCTTC.

This clone was found once. The chain is built from TRBV11-2 and TRBJ1-6, with a tentative D call TRBD1 (5 bases). The CDR3 runs 15 residues. CDR1 is SGHAT and CDR2 is FQNNGV in the germline V gene. V lost 5 bases, J lost 7 bases, and 15 bases lay in between. CDR3 region: CASSHLDQGNSPLHF. The CDR3 bases are TGTGCCAGCAGCCACTTAGACCAGGGAAATTCACCCCTCCACTTT.

There are a few counts of this clone. This chain links TRBV9 with TRBJ1-4, with 8 bases fitting TRBD1. V shed 4 bases, J shed 6 bases, and the junction held 5 bases outside the gene matches. Germline CDR1 SGDLS, CDR2 YYNGEE. The CDR3 spans 14 residues. The CDR3 is CASSWGTGHEKLFF. DNA for the CDR3: TGTGCCAGCAGCTGGGGGACAGGTCATGAAAAACTGTTTTTT.

This clone showed up just once. This chain joins TRBV30 and TRBJ1-1, with D perhaps matching TRBD1 (5 bases). Germline V lookup: CDR1 GTSNPN, CDR2 SVGIG (reference sequence). This CDR3 has 11 residues. V gave up 4 bases and J gave up 8 bases, with 11 bases separating them. The CDR3 region is CAWNRQKEAFF. The CDR3 DNA reads TGTGCCTGGAATAGACAGAAAGAAGCTTTCTTT. The variable domain in full, completed from reference TRBV30 and TRBJ1-1, reads SQTIHQWPATLVQPVGSPLSLECTVEGTSNPNLYWYRQAAGRGLQLLFYSVGIGQISSEVPQNLSASRPQDRQFILSSKKLLLSDSGFYLCAWNRQKEAFFGQGTRLTVV.

This clone came up once. The chain uses TRBV7-9 and TRBJ2-7; weak D call: TRBD1 (6 bases). The CDR3 runs to 16 residues. Germline V gene lookup returns CDR1 SEHNR and CDR2 FQNEAQ (reference sequence). V was cut by 5 bases and J by 2 bases, with 19 bases left in between. CDR3 protein: CASSDAQGSKTYEQYF. The CDR3 nucleotides are TGTGCCAGCAGCGATGCCCAGGGGAGCAAGACCTACGAGCAGTACTTC.

The chain couples TRBV19 to TRBJ2-3, with TRBD2 matching over 7 bases. Germline assignment: CDR1 LNHDA and CDR2 SQIVND (reference sequence). The CDR3 contains 15 residues. V lost 10 bases and J lost 1; bases outside the gene matches: 11. The CDR3 loop is CATRGETSGTDTQYF. The CDR3 nucleotides are TGTGCCACCCGGGGGGAAACGTCTGGCACAGATACGCAGTATTTT.